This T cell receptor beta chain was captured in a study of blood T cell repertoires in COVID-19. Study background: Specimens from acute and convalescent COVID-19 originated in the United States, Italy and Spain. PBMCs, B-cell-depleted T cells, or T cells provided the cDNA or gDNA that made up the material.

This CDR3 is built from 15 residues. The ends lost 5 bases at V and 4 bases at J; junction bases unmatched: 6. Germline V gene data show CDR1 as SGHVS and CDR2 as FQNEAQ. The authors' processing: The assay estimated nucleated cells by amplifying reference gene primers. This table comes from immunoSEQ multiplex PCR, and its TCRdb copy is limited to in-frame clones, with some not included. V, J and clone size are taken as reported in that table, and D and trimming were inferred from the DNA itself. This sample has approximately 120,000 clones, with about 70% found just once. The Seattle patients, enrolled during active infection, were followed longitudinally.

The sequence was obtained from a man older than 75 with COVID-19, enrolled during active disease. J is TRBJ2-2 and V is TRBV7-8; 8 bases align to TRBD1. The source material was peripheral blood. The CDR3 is CASSNQGAPTGELFF. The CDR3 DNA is TGTGCCAGCAGCAACCAGGGGGCGCCCACCGGGGAGCTGTTTTTT.